This T cell receptor (beta chain) appears in the sequencing data of a study of T cells in Graves' hyperthyroidism and ophthalmopathy (dated by TCRdb to the late 2010s). Some background on the complete study: A discovery cohort of 95 to 100 patients, roughly 45 with Graves' ophthalmopathy and 55 to 60 with stable Graves' hyperthyroidism, was used to find distinguishing TCR V-J signatures. An independent validation cohort of some 18 hyperthyroidism patients and 17 patients who later progressed to ophthalmopathy tested prospective prediction of ophthalmopathy. For training and testing, the 100 or so patients in the discovery cohort were randomly divided in a 7:3 ratio. The study also compared thyroid tissue and blood T-cell repertoires from roughly 6 Graves' hyperthyroidism patients. Once sampling was done, hyperthyroidism patients were given methimazole at a starting dose of 30 mg daily, whereas ophthalmopathy patients were given high-dose intravenous methylprednisolone. The paper describes TCR Vbeta CDR3 sequencing of fewer than 150 peripheral blood samples, made up of 43 ophthalmopathy patients, 70 to 75 hyperthyroidism patients and 17 progressor patients.

The CDR3 sequence holds 18 residues, the cysteine and phenylalanine included. Only the CDR3 portion is preserved as DNA: 54 bases, with reading frame beginning at the first base. The germline V and J ends show losses of 3 bases and 1 base respectively, and no gene match explains 14 bases of the junction. For CDR1 and CDR2, the germline V gene (reference sequence) lists LNHNV and YYDKDF. Stable Graves' hyperthyroidism was defined as the absence of progression to ophthalmopathy over 18 months of follow-up. The hyperthyroidism patients were between 18 and 65 years old and newly diagnosed, with a disease duration of less than 2 months. The study excluded patients with uncontrolled infections, other autoimmune diseases, pregnancy or lactation. Diagnoses were based on clinical symptoms, serum thyroxine and TRAb, thyroid ultrasound and orbital computed tomography. Total RNA was extracted using Trizol reagent, and RNA quality was assessed on an Agilent 2100 Bioanalyzer.

On the study overall, not on this receptor specifically: Sample size was not statistically predetermined, and investigators were not blinded to group allocation. In validation, the model predicted progression to ophthalmopathy a median of 6.5 months before onset, with roughly 68% sensitivity and 72.22% specificity. Blood samples also contained most of the expanded thyroid clonotypes (frequency above 0.001), which suggests that blood repertoires may reflect thyroid immune responses. In cross-validation, a model built on a 13 V-J signature told ophthalmopathy apart from stable hyperthyroidism with approximately 90% sensitivity and about 81% specificity, and in testing the same model reached 80%/75%.

TCR beta CDR3 regions were amplified from RNA transcripts. The first round of RT-PCR for the TCR CDR3 was performed with the HTBI primer set and the Qiagen OneStep RT-PCR kit. A second multiplex PCR round built the libraries, followed by size selection and purification. Paired-end sequencing of the libraries was performed with 100 bp reads on an Illumina HiSeq2000. As for how the authors treated the data: SOAPnuke was used to process the raw data, throwing out any read that contained adapters or uncalled bases, had a mean Phred below 15, or lacked an exact constant-primer or identifier match. High-quality paired reads were merged with COPE v1.2.5, and unique nucleotide sequences were defined as clonotypes. Clonotypes were aligned to IMGT TRBV, TRBD and TRBJ reference segments using MiTCR v1.1. The analysis was restricted to V-J combinations with a frequency above 0.0001, which together covered 98% to 99.2% of the repertoires. A TCS score was defined as the ratio of F50 (clonal expansion) to E x V (chaos), with BLOSUM62-based TCRdist applied between CDR3 peptides within each V-J. Welch's t-statistics and random forest reduced fewer than 550 V-J features to some 14, which were used in a naive Bayes classifier (R e1071). The similarity between thyroid and blood repertoires was quantified using the Morisita-Horn index. TCRdb handled the public reads itself, with Q25 trimming in fastp and clone calling in MiXCR, and kept productive beta chains. Rows with one shared CDR3 protein collapse into an entry with the most common genes and DNA. TCRdb, not the original authors, processed these V and J calls. The sample includes 530,000 or so distinct CDR3 sequences, with roughly 46% observed a single time. The leading ten clones occupy around 7.7% of the sample.

Notes on this clonotype: Its antigen remains unidentified. Base qualities are not at hand, and no much larger clone is one base apart.

Recombination linked TRBV15 to TRBJ1-2; 7 central nucleotides agree with TRBD1. Sequenced sample: peripheral blood or thyroid tissue (not recorded which). The clonotype originates from a woman between 18 and 30 years old with Graves' hyperthyroidism. The CDR3 loop reads CATSRQGEYEGFNYGYTF. The DNA reads TGTGCCACCAGCAGGCAGGGGGAGTACGAGGGATTTAACTATGGCTACACCTTC.